Below, 2 T cell receptor beta chains from the same sample are listed, as sequenced in a study of radiation and T cells in renal cell carcinoma. Profiling relied on immunoSEQ multiplex PCR, and the TCRdb table lists in-frame clones only, not all of them. The repertoire includes some 150,000 clones, around 90% of them detected once, and roughly 13% sits in the top ten. Time point meaning: blood 2 weeks post-SBRT. Treatment meaning: 15 Gy SBRT to primary tumor, nephrectomy 4 weeks later. The source was blood, collected from a patient whose treatment included radiotherapy and nephrectomy. The receptors were sampled from a woman between 45 and 60 years old with renal cell carcinoma.

The CDR3 here is CASSPRLGQLQVNTEAFF. The CDR3 DNA reads TGTGCCAGCAGTCCCCGGCTGGGACAGCTTCAAGTGAACACTGAAGCTTTCTTT. V gene TRBV27 combines with J gene TRBJ1-1; TRBD1 agrees at 7 bases. This CDR3 region has 18 residues. Germline CDR1 and CDR2: MNHEY and SMNVEV (reference sequence). With 5 bases clipped from V and 0 bases from J, the junction kept 15 bases outside the gene matches.

Only one count was recorded for this clone. The J gene is TRBJ2-3, the V gene TRBV5-1, with D perhaps TRBD1 (5 bases). The ends were cut back, 2 bases at V and 4 bases at J, with 14 bases in the middle. CDR1 is SGHRS and CDR2 is YFSETQ in the germline V gene. CDR3 length: 15 amino acids. CDR3 residues: CASSFLGRSADTQYF. DNA of the CDR3: TGCGCCAGCAGCTTCCTGGGGCGTTCAGCAGATACGCAGTATTTT.